Listed here are 26 T cell receptor beta chains from one sample, sequenced in a study of blood T cell repertoires in COVID-19. Sequenced by immunoSEQ multiplex PCR; TCRdb stores in-frame clones only, minus some. The table has 250,000 to 350,000 clones, approximately 84% seen once. Sequenced input: peripheral blood. The receptors come from a human donor with COVID-19, enrolled during active disease. The donor label of this sample is uncertain.

The rearrangement links TRBV6-2 or TRBV6-3 to TRBJ1-5; the match to TRBD1 covers 11 bases. Germline CDR1 MNHEY, CDR2 SVGEGT. The CDR3 extends over 21 amino acids. With 0 bases clipped from V and 2 bases from J, the junction kept 15 bases outside the gene matches. The CDR3 loop is CASSYSRVGTGGVPGNQPQHF. The DNA for the CDR3 is TGTGCCAGCAGTTACTCGCGAGTCGGGACAGGGGGGGTTCCTGGCAATCAGCCCCAGCATTTT.

This chain joins TRBV9 and TRBJ2-3; 7 bases map to TRBD1. Losses at the gene ends were 4 bases for V and 0 bases for J; bases not matched to a gene: 2. Germline-derived CDR1 and CDR2 are SGDLS and YYNGEE. The CDR3 covers 14 residues. CDR3 coding DNA: TGTGCCAGCAGCAGGGACAGAAGCACAGATACGCAGTATTTT. Protein product: CASSRDRSTDTQYF.

The V gene is TRBV20-1, the J gene TRBJ2-1, with 7 positions matching TRBD2. V lost 4 bases and J lost 7; bases outside the gene matches: 1. CDR1 is DFQATT and CDR2 is SNEGSKA in the germline V gene (reference sequence). The CDR3 contains 11 residues. CDR3 in amino acids: CSAIAGNEQFF. The CDR3 DNA reads TGCAGTGCTATAGCGGGTAATGAGCAGTTCTTC.

This chain links TRBV6-5 with TRBJ1-1; perhaps TRBD1 as D (6 bases). Germline V lookup: CDR1 MNHEY, CDR2 SVGAGI. The CDR3 extends over 14 amino acids. The germline V and J ends were trimmed by 6 bases and 8 bases, with 19 bases remaining between them. CDR3 sequence (DNA): TGTGCCAGCAGGACGGACAGACAGGCCGGCGAAGCTTTCTTT. This encodes CASRTDRQAGEAFF.

V usage is TRBV6-2 or TRBV6-3 and J usage is TRBJ1-5; 7 bases fit TRBD1. The V segment lost 6 bases and the J segment 4 bases; nucleotides outside the gene matches: 6. Germline CDR1 reads MNHEY; CDR2 reads SVGEGT. The length of the CDR3 is 14 residues. The CDR3: CASSSQGWNQPQHF. The CDR3 bases are TGTGCCAGCAGCTCACAGGGGTGGAATCAGCCCCAGCATTTT.

This clone has more than one count but fewer than ten. V is TRBV12-3 or TRBV12-4 and J is TRBJ1-1, with D unclear. V dropped 5 bases and J dropped 5 bases, with 12 bases sitting between them. This CDR3 spans 13 amino acids. CDR3 in DNA: TGTGCCAGCAGTCTGAGCCCGATTACTGAAGCTTTCTTT. It yields the protein CASSLSPITEAFF.

In regard to this clone: The same CDR3 also results from other DNA sequences found in this sample. The CDR3 here is CASSLQGDQPQHF. For the CDR3, the DNA is TGTGCCAGCAGTTTGCAGGGTGACCAGCCCCAGCATTTT. This chain links TRBV12-3 or TRBV12-4 with TRBJ1-5, with a weak D call TRBD1 (5 bases). V was trimmed by 3 bases and J by 7 bases, leaving 10 bases between them. The CDR3 runs to 13 residues.

This sequence joins TRBV7-6 and TRBJ1-2, with 11 bases that match TRBD1. Looked up from germline, CDR1 is SGHVS and CDR2 is FNYEAQ. This CDR3 region has 17 residues. V was pared by 3 bases and J by 4 bases, with 10 bases of the junction left unmatched. The CDR3 coding sequence is TGTGCCAGCAGCTTGTCGAGGACAGGGGGCAAGGGCTATGGCTACACCTTC. Translated, it gives CASSLSRTGGKGYGYTF.

This chain connects TRBV19 to TRBJ2-3, with D tentatively TRBD2 (6 bases). This CDR3 has 13 residues. Germline V lookup: CDR1 LNHDA, CDR2 SQIVND (reference sequence). Between the trimmed V and J ends, which lost 4 bases and 6 bases, there was a span of 11 bases. The CDR3 loop reads CASSTGVSDTQYF. In DNA, the CDR3 is TGTGCCAGTAGTACGGGGGTCTCGGATACGCAGTATTTT.

The CDR3 nucleotides read TGCAGCGTTGAGGTTCCGGTTGTCGGGGAGCTGTTTTTT. Translated: CSVEVPVVGELFF. The chain employs TRBV29-1 and TRBJ2-2; D is uncertain. Germline V gene data show CDR1 as SQVTM and CDR2 as ANQGSEA. The length of the CDR3 is 13 residues. Trimming pared 3 bases from V and 7 bases from J, leaving 12 bases between.

The V gene is TRBV12-5, the J gene TRBJ2-3, with 7 bases aligning to TRBD1. The CDR3 has 14 residues. V lost 6 bases to trimming and J lost 3 bases; unmatched junction nucleotides: 6. Germline assignment: CDR1 LGHNT and CDR2 FRNRAP. CDR3 sequence reads: CASGPGTVTDTQYF. In DNA, the CDR3 is TGTGCTAGTGGCCCGGGGACAGTAACAGATACGCAGTATTTT.

The J gene is TRBJ1-3, the V gene TRBV10-3; 9 nucleotides align to TRBD1. V trimming: 2 bases; J trimming: 2 bases; junction bases outside the gene matches: 7. Germline assignment: CDR1 ENHRY and CDR2 SYGVKD. The CDR3 has 17 amino acids. Here the CDR3 reads CAISEVKQGAAGNTIYF. CDR3 nucleotides: TGTGCCATCAGTGAGGTTAAACAGGGGGCCGCTGGAAACACCATATATTTT.

The chain joins TRBV28 to TRBJ2-7; 12 bases agree with TRBD2. The ends lost 4 bases at V and 5 bases at J; junction bases unmatched: 9. This CDR3 comprises 16 residues. Germline V gene lookup returns CDR1 MDHEN and CDR2 SYDVKM. In DNA, the CDR3 is TGTGCCAGCAGTTCCAAGACTAGCGGGAGTGGCCACGAGCAGTACTTC. Residues: CASSSKTSGSGHEQYF.

For this clone: This sample also contains other DNA sequences that code for the same CDR3. This chain joins TRBV5-8 and TRBJ1-5, with 7 bases fitting TRBD1. The V segment lost 1 base and the J segment 0 bases; nucleotides outside the gene matches: 4. The germline V gene encodes CDR1 SGHTS and CDR2 YDEGEE. This CDR3 spans 16 amino acids. CDR3 residues: CASSLRQGYSNQPQHF. The CDR3, as DNA: TGTGCCAGCAGCTTGCGACAGGGATATAGCAATCAGCCCCAGCATTTT.

The rearrangement joins TRBV5-5 to TRBJ1-3; 7 positions agree with TRBD1. The CDR3 is 18 amino acids. The trim removed 1 base at V and 0 bases at J, leaving 10 bases unmatched. Germline assignment: CDR1 SGHKS and CDR2 YYEKEE (reference sequence). CDR3 DNA: TGTGCCAGCAGCTTGACCTTCCAGGGGGGAAGCTCTGGAAACACCATATATTTT. This encodes CASSLTFQGGSSGNTIYF.

The V gene is TRBV9, the J gene TRBJ2-2; TRBD1 agrees at 7 bases. The CDR3 consists of 16 residues. V lost 0 bases and J lost 2; bases outside the gene matches: 4. Germline lookup yields CDR1 SGDLS and CDR2 YYNGEE. The CDR3 protein is CASSVATGANTGELFF. CDR3 bases: TGTGCCAGCAGCGTAGCTACAGGGGCTAACACCGGGGAGCTGTTTTTT.

The chain uses TRBV30 and TRBJ2-3; the match to TRBD2 covers 9 bases. V lost 0 bases and J lost 6; bases outside the gene matches: 13. This CDR3 is 17 amino acids long. From germline, CDR1 is GTSNPN and CDR2 SVGIG (reference sequence). The CDR3 nucleotides are TGTGCCTGGAGTGTGTCTGAGTGGCGGGAGGGCCCGGATACGCAGTATTTT. Protein product: CAWSVSEWREGPDTQYF.

The chain recombines TRBV9 with TRBJ2-3, with TRBD2 matching over 15 bases. J lost 6 bases, V lost 2 bases, and 10 bases had no gene match. Germline CDR1 and CDR2: SGDLS and YYNGEE. CDR3 length: 18 residues. The CDR3 DNA follows: TGTGCCAGCAGCGTCCAAACCGGGACTAGCGGGAGGAGTGATACGCAGTATTTT. It is translated as CASSVQTGTSGRSDTQYF.

The chain has TRBV23-1 and TRBJ2-2; perhaps TRBD1 as D (5 bases). TRBV23-1 is an open reading frame, and its role is uncertain. This CDR3 spans 16 amino acids. Trimming removed 0 bases from V and 0 bases from J, with 8 bases in between. The CDR3 DNA reads as TGCGCCAGCAGTCAATCGGGCAGGGCGAACACCGGGGAGCTGTTTTTT. This gives the protein CASSQSGRANTGELFF.

The V and J genes are TRBV16 and TRBJ2-7; 7 bases are a match to TRBD2. V dropped 4 bases and J dropped 0; count of bases not matched to a gene: 6. Per the germline V gene, CDR1 is KGHSY and CDR2 is FQNENV. CDR3 length: 15 residues. DNA of the CDR3: TGTGCCAGCAGCCGCACCGGGACTACCTCCTACGAGCAGTACTTC. It yields the protein CASSRTGTTSYEQYF.

The gene calls are TRBV21-1 and TRBJ1-6; the table gives TRBD1 as D, unverified against the DNA. TRBV21-1 is termed a pseudogene. This CDR3 has 16 residues. The CDR3 DNA sequence: TGTGCCAGCAGCAAACAGACAGGGCCCCTTAATTCACCCCTCCACTTT. It is translated as CASSKQTGPLNSPLHF.

This clone showed up just once. The genes are TRBV11-2 and TRBJ2-7, with 7 bases that match TRBD1. CDR1 SGHAT and CDR2 FQNNGV come from the germline V gene. The CDR3 sequence is 16 residues long. V shed 4 bases, J shed 0 bases, and the junction held 9 bases outside the gene matches. CDR3 region: CASSSRGTVASYEQYF. CDR3 DNA: TGTGCCAGCAGCTCGAGGGGGACAGTTGCCTCCTACGAGCAGTACTTC.

V usage is TRBV6-4 and J usage is TRBJ2-1; 11 positions agree with TRBD2. Germline V CDR1 and CDR2: MRHNA, SNTAGT. Unmatched junction bases numbered 6, after V lost 5 bases and J lost 3 bases. CDR3 length: 16 residues. The CDR3 DNA reads as TGTGCCAGCAGTCCCTCCGGGACTAGCGGCTACAATGAGCAGTTCTTC. The encoded protein is CASSPSGTSGYNEQFF.

This chain connects TRBV6-5 to TRBJ2-3, with D hard to call. V gave up 8 bases and J gave up 3 bases, with 15 bases separating them. The germline V gene has CDR1 MNHEY and CDR2 SVGAGI. CDR3 length: 14 residues. Written as DNA, the CDR3 is TGTGCCAGCGTGAACAGCCACCTGACAGATACGCAGTATTTT. It translates to CASVNSHLTDTQYF.

The chain employs TRBV7-2 and TRBJ1-2, with unresolved D. V was pared by 0 bases and J by 0 bases, with 8 bases between. Per germline, CDR1 SGHTA and CDR2 FQGNSA. CDR3 length: 15 residues. CDR3 DNA sequence: TGTGCCAGCAGCTTAGCGCGGGCATCTAACTATGGCTACACCTTC. Encoded protein: CASSLARASNYGYTF.

The J gene is TRBJ1-5, the V gene TRBV19, with 10 bases lining up with TRBD1. With 11 bases clipped from V and 6 bases from J, the junction kept 10 bases outside the gene matches. This CDR3 contains 14 residues. Germline CDR1 reads LNHDA; CDR2 reads SQIVND (reference sequence). The CDR3 DNA reads as TGTGCCGCGGCGGGGACAGGGGATGGTCAGCCCCAGCATTTT. This codes for CAAAGTGDGQPQHF.